This T cell receptor beta chain came from a study of OX40 agonist ivuxolimab in advanced cancers. Study in general: The patients received ivuxolimab by intravenous route every 2 weeks at 0.01 to 10 mg/kg. Subjects had a mean age of roughly 60 years, with a range of about 23 to 79; around 80% were male.

Comments on this clone: What it binds is unknown.

The V gene lost 2 bases and the J gene lost 3 bases, with 4 bases spanning the gap. Germline V gives CDR1 SEHNR, CDR2 FQNEAQ (reference sequence). This CDR3 has 13 amino acids. Findings and caveats of the study: The antigens recognized by the expanded peripheral T cells, that is their antigen specificity, were not determined. At 0.1 to 3.0 mg/kg, clonal expansion of CD4+ and CD8+ blood T cells had occurred by week 6.

Assay used: immunoSEQ multiplex PCR; TCRdb lists only in-frame clones, some missing. This sample has about 76,000 clones, with less than 90% found just once. The gene calls are TRBV7-9 and TRBJ2-2; D ambiguous. The sample in question was CD4+ or CD8+ T cells sorted from blood, obtained in a trial of the OX40 agonist ivuxolimab. The sequence derives from an adult with an advanced solid tumor such as melanoma, head and neck, liver or kidney cancer. CDR3 in amino acids: CASSLTDTGELFF. CDR3 sequence (DNA): TGTGCCAGCAGCTTAACGGACACCGGGGAGCTGTTTTTT.